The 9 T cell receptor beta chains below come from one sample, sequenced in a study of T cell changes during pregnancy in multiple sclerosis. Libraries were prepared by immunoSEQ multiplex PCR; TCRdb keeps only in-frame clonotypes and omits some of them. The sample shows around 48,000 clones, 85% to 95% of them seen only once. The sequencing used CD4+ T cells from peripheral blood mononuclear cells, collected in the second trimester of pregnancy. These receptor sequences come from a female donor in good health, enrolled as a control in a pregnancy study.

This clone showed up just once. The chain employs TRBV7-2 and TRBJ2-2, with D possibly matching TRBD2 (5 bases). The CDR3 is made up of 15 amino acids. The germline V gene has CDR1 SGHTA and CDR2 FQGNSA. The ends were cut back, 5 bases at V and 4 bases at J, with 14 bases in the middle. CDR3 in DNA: TGTGCCAGCAGCGGGGTAGCGAGATTCACCGGGGAGCTGTTTTTT. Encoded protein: CASSGVARFTGELFF.

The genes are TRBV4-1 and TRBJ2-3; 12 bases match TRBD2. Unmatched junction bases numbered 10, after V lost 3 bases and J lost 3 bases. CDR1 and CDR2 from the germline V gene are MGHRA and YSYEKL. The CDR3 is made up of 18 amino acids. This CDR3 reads CASSHEGRGLAGTDTQYF. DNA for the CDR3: TGCGCCAGCAGCCATGAGGGGAGAGGACTAGCGGGAACAGATACGCAGTATTTT.

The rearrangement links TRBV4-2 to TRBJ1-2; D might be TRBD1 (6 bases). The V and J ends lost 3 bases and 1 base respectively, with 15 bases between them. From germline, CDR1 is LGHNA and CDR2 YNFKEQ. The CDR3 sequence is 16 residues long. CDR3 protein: CASSQGGTKNNYGYTF. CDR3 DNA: TGTGCCAGCAGCCAGGGGGGGACAAAAAATAACTATGGCTACACCTTC.

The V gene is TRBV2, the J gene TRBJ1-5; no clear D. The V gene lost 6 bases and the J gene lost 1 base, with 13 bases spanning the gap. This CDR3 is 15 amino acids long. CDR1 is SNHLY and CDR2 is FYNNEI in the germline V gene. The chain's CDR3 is CASRERVSSNQPQHF. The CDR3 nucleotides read TGTGCCAGCAGGGAGAGGGTTTCAAGCAATCAGCCCCAGCATTTT. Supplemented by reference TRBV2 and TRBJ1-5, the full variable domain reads EPEVTQTPSHQVTQMGQEVILRCVPISNHLYFYWYRQILGQKVEFLVSFYNNEISEKSEIFDDQFSVERPDGSNFTLKIRSTKLEDSAMYFCASRERVSSNQPQHFGDGTRLSIL.

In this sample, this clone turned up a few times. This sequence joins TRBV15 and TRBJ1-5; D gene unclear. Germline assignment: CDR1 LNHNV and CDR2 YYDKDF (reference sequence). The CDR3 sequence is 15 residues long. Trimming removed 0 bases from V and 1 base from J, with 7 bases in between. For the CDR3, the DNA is TGTGCCACCAGCAGAGATGGGCTGAGCAATCAGCCCCAGCATTTT. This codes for CATSRDGLSNQPQHF. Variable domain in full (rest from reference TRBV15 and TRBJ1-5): DAMVIQNPRYQVTQFGKPVTLSCSQTLNHNVMYWYQQKSSQAPKLLFHYYDKDFNNEADTPDNFQSRRPNTSFCFLDIRSPGLGDTAMYLCATSRDGLSNQPQHFGDGTRLSIL.

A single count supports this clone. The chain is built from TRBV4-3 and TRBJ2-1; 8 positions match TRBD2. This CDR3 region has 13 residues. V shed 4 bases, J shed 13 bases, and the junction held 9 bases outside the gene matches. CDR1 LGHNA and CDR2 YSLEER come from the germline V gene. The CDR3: CASSRDDSGVQFF. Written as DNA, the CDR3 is TGCGCCAGCAGCCGAGACGATAGCGGGGTCCAGTTCTTC.

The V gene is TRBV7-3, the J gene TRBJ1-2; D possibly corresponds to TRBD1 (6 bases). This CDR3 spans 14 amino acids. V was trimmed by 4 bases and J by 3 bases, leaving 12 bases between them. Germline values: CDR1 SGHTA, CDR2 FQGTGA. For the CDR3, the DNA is TGTGCCAGCAGCTCTGGACAGACCGACTATGGCTACACCTTC. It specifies CASSSGQTDYGYTF. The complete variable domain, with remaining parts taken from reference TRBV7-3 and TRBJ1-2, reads GAGVSQTPSNKVTEKGKYVELRCDPISGHTALYWYRQSLGQGPEFLIYFQGTGAADDSGLPNDRFFAVRPEGSVSTLKIQRTERGDSAVYLCASSSGQTDYGYTFGSGTRLTVV.

For the CDR3, the DNA is TGTGCCAGCAGCTCCTATAATGAAAAACTGTTTTTT. Translation gives CASSSYNEKLFF. The chain links TRBV5-4 to TRBJ1-4; D remains ambiguous. The V gene's germline CDR1 is SGHNT and CDR2 YYREEE (reference sequence). The CDR3 runs 12 residues. The ends were cut back, 3 bases at V and 4 bases at J, with 4 bases in the middle.

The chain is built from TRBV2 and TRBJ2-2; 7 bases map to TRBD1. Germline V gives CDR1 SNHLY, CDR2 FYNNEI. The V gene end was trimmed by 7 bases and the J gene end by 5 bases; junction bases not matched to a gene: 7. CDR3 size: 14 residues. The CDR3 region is CASKRTGGTGELFF. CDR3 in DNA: TGTGCCAGCAAACGGACAGGTGGAACCGGGGAGCTGTTTTTT.